The T cell receptor beta chain described here comes from a study of shared clonotypes between healthy human individuals. Caucasian adults residing in Nashville, Tennessee made up all the donors. The length of the CDR3 is 18 residues. V was cut by 0 bases and J by 0 bases, with 15 bases left in between. Looked up from germline, CDR1 is SGDLS and CDR2 is YYNGEE. Template for every sorted-subset replicate PCR totaled 200 to 250 ng DNA, roughly 30,000 T cell genomes. Repertoires were generated with immunoSEQ multiplex PCR, while TCRdb's copy carries only in-frame clones and drops some. The table has about 1.5 million clones, nearly 99% seen once.

The receptor comes from a man aged 30-40 years in good health. Sequencing was performed on naive CD4+ T cells sorted from blood. Subset defined: CD45RA+ positively selected. The rearrangement links TRBV9 to TRBJ1-4; D uncertain. CDR3 region: CASSVDLGFSATNEKLFF. DNA of the CDR3: TGTGCCAGCAGCGTAGACCTGGGGTTCTCTGCAACTAATGAAAAACTGTTTTTT.